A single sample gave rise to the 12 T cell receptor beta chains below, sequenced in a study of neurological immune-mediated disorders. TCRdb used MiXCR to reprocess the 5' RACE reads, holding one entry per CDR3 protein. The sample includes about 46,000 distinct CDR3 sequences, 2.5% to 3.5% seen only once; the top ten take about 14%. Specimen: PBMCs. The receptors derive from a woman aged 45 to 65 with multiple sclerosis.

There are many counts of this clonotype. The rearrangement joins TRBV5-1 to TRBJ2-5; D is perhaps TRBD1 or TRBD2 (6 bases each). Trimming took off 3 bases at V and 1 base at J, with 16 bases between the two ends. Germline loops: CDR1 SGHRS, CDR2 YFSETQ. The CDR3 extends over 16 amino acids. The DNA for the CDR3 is TGCGCCAGCAGCTCTCAGCCGCCGGGGGCCCAAGAGACCCAGTACTTC. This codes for CASSSQPPGAQETQYF.

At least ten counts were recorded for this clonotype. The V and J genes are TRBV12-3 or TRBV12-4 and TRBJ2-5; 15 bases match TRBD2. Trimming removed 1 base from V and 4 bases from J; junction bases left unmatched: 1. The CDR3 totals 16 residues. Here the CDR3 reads CASSLGGLAGGETQYF. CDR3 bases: TGTGCCAGCAGTTTAGGGGGACTAGCGGGAGGAGAGACCCAGTACTTC.

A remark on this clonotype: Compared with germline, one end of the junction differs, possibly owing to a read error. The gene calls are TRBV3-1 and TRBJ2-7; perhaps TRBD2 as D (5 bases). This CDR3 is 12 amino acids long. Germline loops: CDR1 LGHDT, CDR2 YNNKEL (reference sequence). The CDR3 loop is CDSSKERAEQYF. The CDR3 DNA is TGTGACAGCAGCAAAGAGAGGGCCGAGCAGTACTTC.

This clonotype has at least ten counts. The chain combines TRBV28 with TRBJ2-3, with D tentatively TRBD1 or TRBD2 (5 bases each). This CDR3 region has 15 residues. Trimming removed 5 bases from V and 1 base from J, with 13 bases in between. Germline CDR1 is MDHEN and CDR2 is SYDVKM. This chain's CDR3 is CASSRPGRGTDTQYF. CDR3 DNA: TGTGCCAGCAGTAGACCGGGACGGGGCACAGATACGCAGTATTTT.

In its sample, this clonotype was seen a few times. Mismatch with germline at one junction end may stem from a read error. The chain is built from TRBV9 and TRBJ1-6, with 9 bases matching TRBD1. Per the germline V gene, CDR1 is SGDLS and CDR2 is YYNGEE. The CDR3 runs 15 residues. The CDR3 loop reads CASSSDRGNNSTLNF. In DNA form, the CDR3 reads TGTGCCAGCAGCTCCGACAGGGGGAATAATTCAACCCTCAACTTT.

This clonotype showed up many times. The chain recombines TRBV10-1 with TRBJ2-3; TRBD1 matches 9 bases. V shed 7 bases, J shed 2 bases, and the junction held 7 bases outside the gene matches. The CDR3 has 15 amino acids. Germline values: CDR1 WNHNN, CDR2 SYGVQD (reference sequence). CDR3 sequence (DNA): TGCGCCAGCACCCCCGGGACAGGGAACACAGATACGCAGTATTTT. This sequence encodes CASTPGTGNTDTQYF.

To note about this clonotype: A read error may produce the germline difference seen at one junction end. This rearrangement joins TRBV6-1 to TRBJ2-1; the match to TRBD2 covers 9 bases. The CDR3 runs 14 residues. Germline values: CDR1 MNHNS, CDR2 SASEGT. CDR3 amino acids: CASSVSGSHDEHFF. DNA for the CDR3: TGTGCCAGCAGTGTTAGCGGGAGCCACGATGAGCATTTCTTC.

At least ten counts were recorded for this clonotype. CDR3 sequence reads: CATSEAGGPDTQYF. The CDR3 DNA follows: TGTGCCACCAGTGAAGCGGGGGGGCCAGATACGCAGTATTTT. This chain connects TRBV24-1 to TRBJ2-3; 10 bases match TRBD2. The ends lost 4 bases at V and 4 bases at J; junction bases unmatched: 1. Germline V gene data show CDR1 as KGHDR and CDR2 as SFDVKD. This CDR3 is built from 14 residues.

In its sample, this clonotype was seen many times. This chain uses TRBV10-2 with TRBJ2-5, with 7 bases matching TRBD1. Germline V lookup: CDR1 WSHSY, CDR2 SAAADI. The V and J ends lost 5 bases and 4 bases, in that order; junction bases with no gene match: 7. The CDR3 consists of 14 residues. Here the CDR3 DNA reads TGCGCCAGCAGTTCTGGGACAGCATTAGAGACCCAGTACTTC. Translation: CASSSGTALETQYF.

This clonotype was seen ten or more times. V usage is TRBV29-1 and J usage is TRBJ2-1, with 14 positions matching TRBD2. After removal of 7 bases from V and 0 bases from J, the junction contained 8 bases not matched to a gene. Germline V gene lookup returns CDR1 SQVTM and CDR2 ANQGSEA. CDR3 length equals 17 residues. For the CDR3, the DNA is TGCAGCGCCGGGGGGACTAGCGGGGGCAGCTCCTACAATGAGCAGTTCTTC. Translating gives CSAGGTSGGSSYNEQFF.

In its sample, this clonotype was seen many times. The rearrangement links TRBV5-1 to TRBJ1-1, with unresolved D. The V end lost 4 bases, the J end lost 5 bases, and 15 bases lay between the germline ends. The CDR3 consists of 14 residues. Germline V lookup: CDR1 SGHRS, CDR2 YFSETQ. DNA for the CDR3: TGCGCCAGCAGCGTCGATGGGGAATGGACTGAAGCTTTCTTT. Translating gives CASSVDGEWTEAFF.

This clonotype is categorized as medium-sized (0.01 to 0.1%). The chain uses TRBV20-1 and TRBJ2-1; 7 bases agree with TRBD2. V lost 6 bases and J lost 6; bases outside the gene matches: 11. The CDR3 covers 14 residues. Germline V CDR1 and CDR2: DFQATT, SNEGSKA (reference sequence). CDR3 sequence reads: CSAPWREISNEQFF. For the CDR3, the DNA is TGCAGTGCCCCATGGCGGGAGATAAGCAATGAGCAGTTCTTC.